The rows below give T cell receptor beta chains drawn from one sample of a study of T cells expressing NK-cell markers. TCRdb reworked the 5' RACE reads into one entry per CDR3 protein, no DNA. With 350,000 to 450,000 distinct CDR3 sequences in the sample, the ten largest clones hold roughly 5.5%. The sample was blood T cells: a sorted CD56 or NKG2C T cell subset, CD4+ or CD8+ T cells, or bulk PBMC T cells (not recorded which). These receptors originate from a man aged 18-75 years in good health. Each CDR3 is given with its conserved first and last residue. The order of the fields is CDR3 length, V gene, J gene, CDR3 protein.

length: 12
V: TRBV12-3/TRBV12-4
J: TRBJ2-1
CDR3: CASRTSAVEQFF

length: 15
V: TRBV30
J: TRBJ2-7
CDR3: CAGKSDGQPSYEQYF

length: 17
V: TRBV5-1
J: TRBJ2-2
CDR3: CASSLRRGTGNTGELFF

length: 16
V: TRBV24-1
J: TRBJ2-1
CDR3: CATSDPGTGGFDEQFF

length: 16
V: TRBV7-3
J: TRBJ2-5
CDR3: CASSRTGTGGEETQYF

length: 12
V: TRBV27
J: TRBJ1-1
CDR3: CASRSGRFEAFF

length: 14
V: TRBV18
J: TRBJ1-4
CDR3: CASSPQGAGEKLFF

length: 21
V: TRBV28
J: TRBJ2-6
CDR3: CATLIPTGGGQFGSGANVLTF

length: 14
V: TRBV27
J: TRBJ1-5
CDR3: CASKTGGSVQPQHF

length: 13
V: TRBV20-1
J: TRBJ1-4
CDR3: CSASPAANEKLFF

length: 15
V: TRBV5-1
J: TRBJ2-7
CDR3: CASSAGQGIPYEQYF

length: 18
V: TRBV19
J: TRBJ2-3
CDR3: CASSIWRGGGGGTDTQYF

length: 11
V: TRBV20-1
J: TRBJ1-1
CDR3: CSALGPTEAFF

length: 15
V: TRBV28
J: TRBJ2-1
CDR3: CASSYDGQGSDEQFF

length: 15
V: TRBV3-1
J: TRBJ1-1
CDR3: CASSPRQGGSTEAFF

length: 13
V: TRBV7-2
J: TRBJ1-4
CDR3: CASSGGLNEKLFF

length: 16
V: TRBV6-5
J: TRBJ1-6
CDR3: CASSYSNRPTNSPLHF

length: 13
V: TRBV7-8
J: TRBJ2-3
CDR3: CASSILERNTQYF

length: 14
V: TRBV20-1
J: TRBJ1-6
CDR3: CSARGGPEGSPLHF

length: 16
V: TRBV18
J: TRBJ2-5
CDR3: CASSPILGNYQETQYF

length: 14
V: TRBV5-6
J: TRBJ1-5
CDR3: CASSFSGEKQPQHF

length: 15
V: TRBV5-1
J: TRBJ2-3
CDR3: CASRPHGASTDTQYF

length: 12
V: TRBV6-5
J: TRBJ1-1
CDR3: CASSERGAEAFF

length: 14
V: TRBV14
J: TRBJ1-1
CDR3: CASSQERGITEAFF

length: 16
V: TRBV5-6
J: TRBJ2-3
CDR3: CASSLRTGVGTDTQYF

length: 13
V: TRBV29-1
J: TRBJ2-7
CDR3: CSVEVTLGYEQYF

length: 15
V: TRBV25-1
J: TRBJ2-1
CDR3: CASSEYVGTYNEQFF

length: 16
V: TRBV19
J: TRBJ2-3
CDR3: CASSARGLADTDTQYF

length: 15
V: TRBV27
J: TRBJ2-1
CDR3: CASSEPGQGGNEQFF

length: 17
V: TRBV15
J: TRBJ2-7
CDR3: CATSRDHTQGSPFEQYF

length: 12
V: TRBV7-2
J: TRBJ2-3
CDR3: CASSLARGAEHF

length: 12
V: TRBV12-3/TRBV12-4
J: TRBJ1-4
CDR3: CASSLEQRKLFF

length: 14
V: TRBV7-8
J: TRBJ2-5
CDR3: CASSHGTGQETQYF

length: 12
V: TRBV20-1
J: TRBJ2-1
CDR3: CVASRRNNEQFF

length: 14
V: TRBV20-1
J: TRBJ1-2
CDR3: CSAREGQYGWGYTF

length: 12
V: TRBV11-2
J: TRBJ1-1
CDR3: CASSPDRIEAFF

length: 17
V: TRBV6-1
J: TRBJ1-5
CDR3: CASRDTGTGKWRQPQHF

length: 15
V: TRBV20-1
J: TRBJ2-7
CDR3: CSARGGPVSSYEQYF

length: 18
V: TRBV5-1
J: TRBJ2-2
CDR3: CASSRGVTSGRYTGELFF

length: 14
V: TRBV2
J: TRBJ1-1
CDR3: CASTRTGSNTEAFF

length: 17
V: TRBV5-1
J: TRBJ2-1
CDR3: CASSPRIWGSVENEQFF

length: 17
V: TRBV19
J: TRBJ1-6
CDR3: CASSPRQGSSYNSPLHF

length: 14
V: TRBV3-1
J: TRBJ2-5
CDR3: CASSQHGLKKTQYF

length: 15
V: TRBV12-3/TRBV12-4
J: TRBJ2-1
CDR3: CASSWKRERRDQQFF

length: 17
V: TRBV7-8
J: TRBJ2-3
CDR3: CASSRRETGGQGDTQYF

length: 15
V: TRBV3-1
J: TRBJ2-3
CDR3: CASSQDLLITDTQYF

length: 15
V: TRBV19
J: TRBJ2-2
CDR3: CASPTDRGNTGELFF

length: 17
V: TRBV9
J: TRBJ2-7
CDR3: CASSVESGTGPWDEQYF

length: 14
V: TRBV27
J: TRBJ2-1
CDR3: CASSSRTRGHEQFF